The present TCR beta chain was sequenced within a study of cytomegalovirus exposure and HLA in healthy donors. The PCR employed 60 Vbeta primers together with 13 Jbeta primers. Method: immunoSEQ multiplex PCR; TCRdb's copy keeps in-frame clones and lacks some. The profile shows approximately 150,000 clones, roughly 76% of them singletons. Sequencing used PBMCs. The source of this sequence is a male donor in good health and CMV-seronegative.

DNA for the CDR3: TGTGCCAGCACAGCTTCTAGCGGGGGTTATCAGGAGACCCAGTACTTC. Its translation is CASTASSGGYQETQYF. The chain links TRBV7-9 to TRBJ2-5; 10 bases are shared with TRBD2. V shed 7 bases and J 5 bases; nucleotides not matched to a gene: 13. The CDR3 runs 16 residues. Germline lookup yields CDR1 SEHNR and CDR2 FQNEAQ (reference sequence). The variable domain in full, completed from reference TRBV7-9 and TRBJ2-5, reads DTGVSQNPRHKITKRGQNVTFRCDPISEHNRLYWYRQTLGQGPEFLTYFQNEAQLEKSRLLSDRFSAERPKGSFSTLEIQRTEQGDSAMYLCASTASSGGYQETQYFGPGTRLLVL.